The following is a T cell receptor (beta chain) sequence with its context. Its antigen is unidentified. After isolation, RNA underwent reverse transcription to generate cDNA as the sequencing template. Sequencing was performed with immunoSEQ multiplex PCR; in TCRdb, only in-frame clones are kept and a portion is missing. The table has approximately 82,000 clones, roughly half seen once. Patients with alopecia areata provided lesional scalp punch biopsies as well as peripheral blood. The sample comes from a study of CD8+ T cells in alopecia areata. V was shortened by 0 bases and J by 11 bases, with 7 bases between the two germline ends. Germline-derived CDR1 and CDR2 are MNHEY and SMNVEV (reference sequence). The CDR3 is made up of 12 amino acids. The study, taken as a whole, reports: Normal scalp had lower clonality than lesional scalp, with alopecia totalis/universalis lesions showing this most strongly.

The source material was NKG2D-high CD8+ T cells sorted from blood. V usage is TRBV27 and J usage is TRBJ1-4; possibly TRBD1 for D (6 bases). This TCR was sampled from a human donor with alopecia areata. As DNA, the CDR3 is TGTGCCAGCAGTTTATCTGGGGGCAAACTGTTTTTT. Its protein is CASSLSGGKLFF. Variable domain in full (rest from reference TRBV27 and TRBJ1-4): EAQVTQNPRYLITVTGKKLTVTCSQNMNHEYMSWYRQDPGLGLRQIYYSMNVEVTDKGDVPEGYKVSRKEKRNFPLILESPSPNQTSLYFCASSLSGGKLFFGSGTQLSVL.